This T cell receptor (beta chain) stems from a study of blood T cell repertoires in COVID-19. The germline V gene encodes CDR1 SGHDT and CDR2 YYEEEE. The length of the CDR3 is 15 residues. J lost 4 bases, V lost 0 bases, and 3 bases had no gene match. The repertoire was sequenced with immunoSEQ multiplex PCR; TCRdb's copy has only in-frame clones and lacks some. The table shows some 350,000 clones, with around 90% occurring only once. The V call is TRBV5-6, the J call TRBJ2-7; 11 bases line up with TRBD2. This receptor was taken from a human donor in a cohort sampled during active COVID-19. The sample consisted of peripheral blood. The CDR3 region has the DNA TGTGCCAGCAGCTTGGGACTAGCGGGGCTTTACGAGCAGTACTTC. Protein product: CASSLGLAGLYEQYF.